Listed below are T cell receptor beta chains from one sample, sequenced in a study of cytomegalovirus exposure and HLA in healthy donors. Clones were sequenced by immunoSEQ multiplex PCR, and TCRdb holds only the in-frame ones, with some missing. The sample consists of under 250,000 clones, more than 85% of them appearing once. Input material: PBMCs. The receptor source for this set is a man between 18 and 29 years old in good health and CMV-seropositive. Each CDR3 is given with its conserved first and last residue.

j_call: TRBJ2-7
v_call: TRBV7-6
cdr3_aa: CASSTFGTDYEQYF

j_call: TRBJ1-5
v_call: TRBV6-6
cdr3_aa: CASSLQGNQPQHF

j_call: TRBJ2-3
v_call: TRBV9
cdr3_aa: CASSVGQSTDTQYF

j_call: TRBJ1-2
v_call: TRBV6-5
cdr3_aa: CASSAGTESYGYTF

j_call: TRBJ2-1
v_call: TRBV30
cdr3_aa: CAWALVYNEQFF

j_call: TRBJ1-2
v_call: TRBV19
cdr3_aa: CASSLGQLYGYTF

j_call: TRBJ1-2
v_call: TRBV5-5
cdr3_aa: CASSLTGDYGYTF

j_call: TRBJ2-5
v_call: TRBV2
cdr3_aa: CASRSGALQETQYF

j_call: TRBJ1-1
v_call: TRBV5-1
cdr3_aa: CASSLVGGGNTEAFF

j_call: TRBJ2-3
v_call: TRBV4-2
cdr3_aa: CASSQDLLPRTDTQYF

j_call: TRBJ2-4
v_call: TRBV27
cdr3_aa: CASSPSAKNIQYF

j_call: TRBJ2-7
v_call: TRBV6-1
cdr3_aa: CASSEASLSLSYEQYF

j_call: TRBJ2-5
v_call: TRBV5-6
cdr3_aa: CASSTSGRDQETQYF

j_call: TRBJ2-7
v_call: TRBV9
cdr3_aa: CASSVGGSGLYEQYF

j_call: TRBJ2-7
v_call: TRBV30
cdr3_aa: CASTRRRGSYEQYF

j_call: TRBJ1-3
v_call: TRBV2
cdr3_aa: CASSDNRVKSGNTIYF

j_call: TRBJ2-7
v_call: TRBV29-1
cdr3_aa: CSVLRLSGTHEQYF

j_call: TRBJ2-3
v_call: TRBV6-1
cdr3_aa: CASSGLAGAPLSTDTQYF

j_call: TRBJ2-5
v_call: TRBV15
cdr3_aa: CATSSYRGKTQYF

j_call: TRBJ2-1
v_call: TRBV5-1
cdr3_aa: CASSLWLAGGPSLTYNEQFF

j_call: TRBJ2-5
v_call: TRBV27
cdr3_aa: CASSPAVVETQYF

j_call: TRBJ2-2
v_call: TRBV11-2
cdr3_aa: CASSPTGLVTTGELFF

j_call: TRBJ2-7
v_call: TRBV30
cdr3_aa: CAWSVKASAYEQYF

j_call: TRBJ2-1
v_call: TRBV28
cdr3_aa: CASSSGRARDEQFF

j_call: TRBJ2-2
v_call: TRBV29-1
cdr3_aa: CSVFGGTGELFF

j_call: TRBJ2-5
v_call: TRBV7-6
cdr3_aa: CASTRTGGNQETQYF

j_call: TRBJ2-7
v_call: TRBV13
cdr3_aa: CASSPEGGYEQYF

j_call: TRBJ2-7
v_call: TRBV15
cdr3_aa: CATSRDPGRRTYEQYF

j_call: TRBJ2-5
v_call: TRBV2
cdr3_aa: CASSEGLQAKEETQYF

j_call: TRBJ1-2
v_call: TRBV5-1
cdr3_aa: CASSLDVRAPYGYTF

j_call: TRBJ1-1
v_call: TRBV27
cdr3_aa: CASSLSKGLTEAFF

j_call: TRBJ2-1
v_call: TRBV5-1
cdr3_aa: CASSLGNEQFF

j_call: TRBJ2-3
v_call: TRBV5-1
cdr3_aa: CASSLVGRGPDTQYF